This T cell receptor beta chain emerged from a study of OX40 agonist ivuxolimab in advanced cancers. Study background: Three patients got partial responses; one had hepatocellular carcinoma and two had cutaneous melanoma.

The data were produced by immunoSEQ multiplex PCR, yet TCRdb's version contains in-frame clones alone and is incomplete. The sample shows tens of thousands of clones, 86% of them seen only once. This CDR3 is 15 amino acids long. Per the germline V gene, CDR1 is MNHEY and CDR2 is SMNVEV (reference sequence). V lost 1 base and J lost 4; bases outside the gene matches: 4. This rearrangement joins TRBV27 to TRBJ2-7, with TRBD1 identical over 10 bases. This sequence was found in an adult with an advanced solid tumor such as melanoma, head and neck, liver or kidney cancer. The material sequenced was CD4+ or CD8+ T cells sorted from blood, taken in a trial of the OX40 agonist ivuxolimab. CDR3 region: CASSLFRTGGYEQYF. The CDR3 nucleotides read TGTGCCAGCAGTTTATTTAGGACAGGGGGTTACGAGCAGTACTTC.